The source of this T cell receptor (beta chain) is a study of shared clonotypes between healthy human individuals. In the study overall: Three plates each covered CD4 naive and memory; CD8 naive two, CD8 memory one.

CD45RO-negative, CCR7-selected cells formed the naive CD8 fraction, which excluded terminally differentiated effector memory CD45RA+ cells. All donors were Caucasian adults living in Nashville, Tennessee. V dropped 5 bases and J dropped 4; count of bases not matched to a gene: 5. From germline, CDR1 is SEHNR and CDR2 FQNEAQ (reference sequence). The CDR3 totals 15 residues. This clone was recorded once. TCRdb keeps only in-frame clones here, not all; method: immunoSEQ multiplex PCR. Among roughly 570,000 clones listed, roughly 98% were seen once. Sequencing input: naive CD8+ T cells sorted from blood. The sequence was collected from a man younger than 40 in good health. The chain recombines TRBV7-9 with TRBJ2-1; 10 bases match TRBD1. CDR3: CASSQDRGTYNEQFF. In nucleotides, the CDR3 is TGTGCCAGCAGCCAGGACAGGGGGACTTACAATGAGCAGTTCTTC.